The T cell receptor beta chain described here comes from a study of blood T cell repertoires in COVID-19. About the research overall: Sample material is recorded as cDNA or gDNA derived from T cells, B-cell-depleted T cells, or PBMCs.

As originally analysed: Reference gene primer amplification gave nucleated cell count estimates. The data were produced by immunoSEQ multiplex PCR, yet TCRdb's version contains in-frame clones alone and is incomplete. V and J calls and clone size follow that table, whereas D and trimming were derived from the DNA. This sample yields some 300,000 clones, of which approximately 86% are seen a single time; 0.8% to 1% belongs to the top ten. Participants were aged about 18 to 90 years, lived in about two dozen US areas, and enrolled virtually. Grouping used clinical history reported by participants in a survey and questionnaire. CDR1 is MDHEN and CDR2 is SYDVKM in the germline V gene. This CDR3 has 14 amino acids. Trimming shortened V by 6 bases and J by 6 bases, and 14 bases separated the two germline ends. This clone turned up a few times.

The rearrangement uses TRBV28 and TRBJ1-4; a possible D gene is TRBD1 (5 bases). The receptor was derived from a woman aged 25 to 39 who had recovered from COVID-19. The source material was PBMCs or T cells enriched from blood (not recorded which). The CDR3 here is CASRPTVNYEKLFF. The CDR3 DNA sequence: TGTGCCAGCAGACCGACAGTGAACTATGAAAAACTGTTTTTT.